One sample yielded the 20 T cell receptor beta chains listed below, sequenced in a study of T cell repertoires in cytomegalovirus infection. No antigen is known for these receptors. From the reads, TCRdb called clonotypes with MiXCR, one entry per CDR3 protein. In the table there are 450,000 to 650,000 distinct CDR3 sequences, 35% to 50% of which are singletons. Sequenced material: cultured PBMCs, taken from culture after CMV antigen stimulation. The receptors derive from a human donor in good health (CMV status not recorded). Some clones in this sample may be carry-over from other donors' samples.

This chain uses TRBV2 with TRBJ1-1; unclear D gene. CDR1 SNHLY and CDR2 FYNNEI come from the germline V gene. V lost 7 bases and J lost 8, with 8 bases in between. The length of the CDR3 is 10 residues. The CDR3 region is CASTGEEAFF. DNA of the CDR3: TGTGCCAGCACTGGTGAGGAAGCTTTCTTT.

J is TRBJ2-1 and V is TRBV5-1; TRBD1 aligns across 7 bases. CDR3 length: 14 amino acids. With 4 bases clipped from V and 3 bases from J, the junction kept 4 bases outside the gene matches. Germline V lookup: CDR1 SGHRS, CDR2 YFSETQ. The CDR3 region is CASSQRQGYNEQFF. CDR3 coding DNA: TGCGCCAGCAGCCAGAGACAGGGCTACAATGAGCAGTTCTTC. Drawing the rest from reference TRBV5-1 and TRBJ2-1, the complete variable domain is KAGVTQTPRYLIKTRGQQVTLSCSPISGHRSVSWYQQTPGQGLQFLFEYFSETQRNKGNFPGRFSGRQFSNSRSEMNVSTLELGDSALYLCASSQRQGYNEQFFGPGTRLTVL.

The V gene is TRBV28, the J gene TRBJ2-7; no definite D call. This CDR3 is built from 11 residues. CDR1 and CDR2 from the germline V gene are MDHEN and SYDVKM. CDR3 sequence (DNA): TGTGTCACCCACCAGGACTACGAGCAGTACTTC. Translation: CVTHQDYEQYF.

This chain links TRBV11-2 with TRBJ2-1; 7 bases are a match to TRBD2. The CDR3 loop spans 15 amino acids. CDR1 and CDR2 (germline): SGHAT, FQNNGV. V shed 2 bases, J shed 4 bases, and the junction held 5 bases outside the gene matches. This CDR3 is CASSLPRLAYNEQFF. The CDR3 DNA follows: TGTGCCAGCAGCTTACCGAGACTAGCTTACAATGAGCAGTTCTTC.

The genes are TRBV19 and TRBJ1-6; D not certain. The CDR3 runs 18 residues. CDR1 LNHDA and CDR2 SQIVND come from the germline V gene (reference sequence). V shed 3 bases and J shed 7 bases, with 22 bases lying between them. The CDR3 spells CASSIFRGGRDPNSPLHF. The CDR3, as DNA: TGTGCCAGTAGTATTTTTAGAGGCGGTCGGGATCCAAATTCACCCCTCCACTTT.

This clonotype was seen a handful of times. The gene calls are TRBV7-6 and TRBJ2-7, with TRBD1 identical over 9 bases. Germline V gene lookup returns CDR1 SGHVS and CDR2 FNYEAQ. V lost 0 bases to trimming and J lost 5 bases; unmatched junction nucleotides: 8. This CDR3 is built from 16 residues. The CDR3 coding sequence is TGTGCCAGCAGCTTAGCGGCCCCGGGACAGGGACACGAGCAGTACTTC. Protein: CASSLAAPGQGHEQYF.

This chain connects TRBV20-1 to TRBJ2-7; 10 bases line up with TRBD2. Germline V lookup: CDR1 DFQATT, CDR2 SNEGSKA (reference sequence). Losses at the gene ends were 4 bases for V and 2 bases for J; bases not matched to a gene: 11. The CDR3 has 16 amino acids. In DNA, the CDR3 is TGCAGTGCTAAAGGAACTAGCGGGGACCCGACCTACGAGCAGTACTTC. Its translation: CSAKGTSGDPTYEQYF.

This sequence joins TRBV19 and TRBJ2-5, with TRBD2 identical over 7 bases. CDR1 is LNHDA, CDR2 SQIVND, per germline (reference sequence). CDR3 length: 13 residues. With 9 bases clipped from V and 1 base from J, the junction kept 5 bases outside the gene matches. CDR3 nucleotide sequence: TGTGCCAGCGGTGGGACTACCCAAGAGACCCAGTACTTC. This sequence encodes CASGGTTQETQYF.

The V and J genes are TRBV10-2 and TRBJ2-1, with 11 nucleotides matching TRBD2. The CDR3 is 15 residues long. Germline CDR1 WSHSY, CDR2 SAAADI. The V segment lost 3 bases and the J segment 9 bases; nucleotides outside the gene matches: 7. Written as DNA, the CDR3 is TGCGCCAGCAGTGAAATAGCGGGGGGGCTAGGTGAGCAGTTCTTC. It yields the protein CASSEIAGGLGEQFF.

This rearrangement joins TRBV7-2 to TRBJ2-5, with D tentatively TRBD2 (6 bases). V lost 1 base and J lost 4, with 13 bases in between. CDR3 length equals 15 residues. Germline values: CDR1 SGHTA, CDR2 FQGNSA. CDR3 protein: CASSLVWEVRETQYF. CDR3 sequence (DNA): TGTGCCAGCAGCTTAGTGTGGGAGGTTCGAGAGACCCAGTACTTC.

The chain has TRBV7-9 and TRBJ1-5, with D maybe TRBD1 (5 bases). Trimming left V 4 bases short and J 8 bases short, with 15 bases between. The CDR3 consists of 14 residues. Germline V gives CDR1 SEHNR, CDR2 FQNEAQ (reference sequence). The CDR3 spells CASSSDDGAKPQHF. CDR3 coding DNA: TGTGCCAGCAGCTCCGACGATGGGGCTAAGCCCCAGCATTTT.

This clonotype was observed a handful of times. The chain recombines TRBV4-2 with TRBJ1-5, with 10 bases fitting TRBD1. CDR1 is LGHNA, CDR2 YNFKEQ, per germline. CDR3 size: 16 residues. V lost 4 bases, J lost 5 bases, and 8 bases stayed unmatched. The CDR3 nucleotides are TGTGCCAGCAGCCTTACGACAGGGGGCGCGGATCAGCCCCAGCATTTT. The encoded protein is CASSLTTGGADQPQHF.

V gene TRBV19 combines with J gene TRBJ2-2, with a weak D call TRBD1 (6 bases). Trimming cost V 10 bases and J 0 bases, with 12 bases left between them. Per germline, CDR1 LNHDA and CDR2 SQIVND (reference sequence). The CDR3 totals 14 residues. CDR3 bases: TGTGCCACCCGGCGGACAGCGAACACCGGGGAGCTGTTTTTT. Its protein product is CATRRTANTGELFF. Complete variable domain (other parts from reference TRBV19 and TRBJ2-2): DGGITQSPKYLFRKEGQNVTLSCEQNLNHDAMYWYRQDPGQGLRLIYYSQIVNDFQKGDIAEGYSVSREKKESFPLTVTSAQKNPTAFYLCATRRTANTGELFFGEGSRLTVL.

The rearrangement joins TRBV7-2 to TRBJ2-3, with D possibly being TRBD1 (7 bases). V dropped 1 base and J dropped 9 bases, with 11 bases sitting between them. The CDR3 spans 13 residues. Germline CDR1 SGHTA, CDR2 FQGNSA. The CDR3 sequence: CASSLDRGGTQYF. DNA for the CDR3: TGTGCCAGCAGCTTAGACAGGGGAGGAACGCAGTATTTT.

V usage is TRBV18 and J usage is TRBJ2-5; the D is unclear. The CDR3 loop spans 12 amino acids. CDR1 and CDR2 from the germline V gene are KGHSH and LQKENI. Trimming took off 2 bases at V and 5 bases at J, with 6 bases between the two ends. The CDR3 nucleotides are TGTGCCAGCTCACCAATTGAGGAGACCCAGTACTTC. Translated: CASSPIEETQYF.

This clonotype came up a few times. The CDR3 DNA reads as TGTGCCAGCAGCCCAGAAGTATTCGGGGAGCTGTTTTTT. It yields the protein CASSPEVFGELFF. This sequence joins TRBV7-2 and TRBJ2-2; D gene ambiguous. V lost 5 bases and J lost 7, with 11 bases in between. The CDR3 contains 13 residues. Germline CDR1 is SGHTA and CDR2 is FQGNSA.

The table lists this clonotype with a few counts. This chain uses TRBV7-9 with TRBJ2-6, with unresolved D. The CDR3 has 18 residues. The V end lost 5 bases, the J end lost 3 bases, and 20 bases lay between the germline ends. Germline V lookup: CDR1 SEHNR, CDR2 FQNEAQ (reference sequence). CDR3: CASSPAKGGPGGANVLTF. The CDR3 DNA reads as TGTGCCAGCAGCCCCGCGAAGGGTGGCCCAGGTGGGGCCAACGTCCTGACTTTC.

The V and J genes are TRBV2 and TRBJ2-5; TRBD2 matches at 8 bases. Germline lookup yields CDR1 SNHLY and CDR2 FYNNEI. Trimming at V came to 7 bases and at J to 0 bases, leaving 4 bases not matched to a gene. The CDR3 loop spans 14 amino acids. The CDR3 sequence: CASTKRGYQETQYF. CDR3 in DNA: TGTGCCAGCACGAAGCGGGGGTACCAAGAGACCCAGTACTTC. Variable domain in full (rest from reference TRBV2 and TRBJ2-5): EPEVTQTPSHQVTQMGQEVILRCVPISNHLYFYWYRQILGQKVEFLVSFYNNEISEKSEIFDDQFSVERPDGSNFTLKIRSTKLEDSAMYFCASTKRGYQETQYFGPGTRLLVL.

The chain joins TRBV7-9 to TRBJ1-1; D might be TRBD1 (6 bases). The CDR3 runs 14 residues. Germline V gene sequence: CDR1 SEHNR, CDR2 FQNEAQ (reference sequence). V was shortened by 4 bases and J by 5 bases, with 14 bases between the two germline ends. For the CDR3, the DNA is TGTGCCAGCAGCTCCTTAGGACAGTATACTGAAGCTTTCTTT. This gives the protein CASSSLGQYTEAFF.

The table lists this clonotype with a few counts. CDR3 amino acids: CASSLSRETTEAFF. CDR3 sequence (DNA): TGTGCCAGCAGCTTAAGTAGGGAAACCACTGAAGCTTTCTTT. The rearrangement joins TRBV7-9 to TRBJ1-1; unclear D gene. Germline CDR1 and CDR2: SEHNR and FQNEAQ (reference sequence). V lost 2 bases and J 4 bases, leaving 11 bases between the germline ends. The CDR3 is 14 amino acids.